This TCR beta chain came from a study of blood T cell repertoires in COVID-19. Across the study: Acute and convalescent COVID-19 samples came from the United States, Italy and Spain. Sample material is recorded as cDNA or gDNA derived from T cells, B-cell-depleted T cells, or PBMCs.

Source study methods: Amplification of reference gene primers provided the estimated nucleated cell counts. TCRdb's table, derived via immunoSEQ multiplex PCR, lists solely in-frame clones and lacks some. That table supplies the V and J calls and clone size; D and trimming were determined from the DNA. The data contain about 130,000 clones, around 80% of them seen just once; the ten biggest clones take up approximately 12%. The CDR3 extends over 13 amino acids. Germline CDR1 and CDR2: SGHTA and FQGTGA. Deletions cut 5 bases from V and 5 bases from J, with 12 bases between. The chain recombines TRBV7-3 with TRBJ1-1, with no clear D. The sample comprised peripheral blood. This sequence was found in a woman aged 55 to 70 with acute or convalescent COVID-19. The CDR3 is CASSTSGGTEAFF. CDR3 bases: TGTGCCAGCAGCACCTCGGGTGGGACTGAAGCTTTCTTT.